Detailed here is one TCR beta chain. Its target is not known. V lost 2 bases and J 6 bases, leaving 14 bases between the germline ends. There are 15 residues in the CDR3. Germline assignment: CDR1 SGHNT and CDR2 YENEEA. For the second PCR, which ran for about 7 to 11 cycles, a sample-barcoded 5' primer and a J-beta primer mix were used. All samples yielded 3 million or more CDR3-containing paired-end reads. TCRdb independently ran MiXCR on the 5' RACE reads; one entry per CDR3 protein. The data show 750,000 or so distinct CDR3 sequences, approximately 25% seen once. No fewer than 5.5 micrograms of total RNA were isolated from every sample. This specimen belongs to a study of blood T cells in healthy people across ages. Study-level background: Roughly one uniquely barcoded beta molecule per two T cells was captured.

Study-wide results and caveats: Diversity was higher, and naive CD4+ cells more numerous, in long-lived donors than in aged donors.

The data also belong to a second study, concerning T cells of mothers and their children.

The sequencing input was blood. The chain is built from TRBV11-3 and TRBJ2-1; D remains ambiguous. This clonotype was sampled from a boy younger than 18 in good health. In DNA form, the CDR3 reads TGTGCCAGCAGCTTATGGGCCAAGAGAGGCAATGAGCAGTTCTTC. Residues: CASSLWAKRGNEQFF.